This T cell receptor beta chain is from a study of blood T cells in healthy people across ages. Whole-study context: For every two T cells, template switching captured about one barcoded beta molecule.

Overall study results and limits: Diversity estimated from one million T cells was considered an underestimate. Unsorted PBMCs ruled out conclusive naive versus antigen-experienced comparison.

Trimming shortened V by 6 bases and J by 4 bases, and 13 bases separated the two germline ends. This CDR3 comprises 14 residues. Germline CDR1 reads SNHLY; CDR2 reads FYNNEI. PBMCs were isolated at a quantity of at least 6 million per sample. Remarks on this clonotype: Its target is unknown.

PCR was performed a second time for 7 to 11 cycles using a sample-barcoded 5' primer and a J-beta primer mix. Each CDR3 protein gets one entry after TCRdb re-called the 5' RACE reads with MiXCR. There are 600,000 to 1,000,000 distinct CDR3 sequences in the sample; roughly 64% occur only once, and approximately 23% lies in the top ten. The sequenced sample was blood. The origin of this receptor is a man younger than 45 in good health. The chain has TRBV2 and TRBJ1-5, with D possibly being TRBD1 (5 bases). The DNA of the CDR3 is TGTGCCAGCAGGTTCGGGACCCTTAATCAGCCCCAGCATTTT. This sequence encodes CASRFGTLNQPQHF.